This entry concerns a single TCR beta chain. Original handling: Nucleated cell counts were estimated from reference gene primer amplification. Profiling relied on immunoSEQ multiplex PCR, and the TCRdb table lists in-frame clones only, not all of them. The V and J calls and clone size come from that table; D and trimming were worked out from the DNA. The table shows under 150,000 clones, with more than 70% occurring only once. V lost 3 bases and J lost 1, with 9 bases in between. This CDR3 region has 14 residues. Germline CDR1 ENHRY, CDR2 SYGVKD. The data stem from a study of blood T cell repertoires in COVID-19. Looking at the study overall: Samples representing acute and convalescent COVID-19 were sourced from the United States, Italy and Spain. Sample material is recorded as cDNA or gDNA derived from T cells, B-cell-depleted T cells, or PBMCs.

This chain connects TRBV10-3 to TRBJ1-1; possible D gene TRBD1, 6 bases. The sequenced sample was peripheral blood. This TCR came from a man between 65 and 80 years old with acute or convalescent COVID-19. The CDR3 bases are TGTGCCATCAGTGACACAGGGAAGAACACTGAAGCTTTCTTT. Translating gives CAISDTGKNTEAFF.